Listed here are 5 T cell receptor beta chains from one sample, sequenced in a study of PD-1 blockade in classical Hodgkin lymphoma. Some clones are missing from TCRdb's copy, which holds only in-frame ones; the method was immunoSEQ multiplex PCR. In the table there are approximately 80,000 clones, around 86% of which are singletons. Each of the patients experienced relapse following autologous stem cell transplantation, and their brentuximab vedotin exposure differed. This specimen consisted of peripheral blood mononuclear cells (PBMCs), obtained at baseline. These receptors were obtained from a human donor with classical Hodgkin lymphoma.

The CDR3: CASSLDLAVYGYTF. CDR3 sequence (DNA): TGCGCCAGCAGCTTGGATTTGGCAGTCTATGGCTACACCTTC. The V call is TRBV5-1, the J call TRBJ1-2, with D unclear. The CDR3 sequence is 14 residues long. Germline assignment: CDR1 SGHRS and CDR2 YFSETQ. Trimming cost V 0 bases and J 4 bases, with 10 bases left between them.

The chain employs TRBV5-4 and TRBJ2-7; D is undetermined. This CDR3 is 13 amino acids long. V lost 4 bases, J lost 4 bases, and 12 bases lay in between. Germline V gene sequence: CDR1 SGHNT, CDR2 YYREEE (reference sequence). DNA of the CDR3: TGTGCCAGCAGCCCGCCACACTCTTACGAGCAGTACTTC. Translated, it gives CASSPPHSYEQYF. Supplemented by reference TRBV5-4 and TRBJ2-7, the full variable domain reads ETGVTQSPTHLIKTRGQQVTLRCSSQSGHNTVSWYQQALGQGPQFIFQYYREEENGRGNFPPRFSGLQFPNYSSELNVNALELDDSALYLCASSPPHSYEQYFGPGTRLTVT.

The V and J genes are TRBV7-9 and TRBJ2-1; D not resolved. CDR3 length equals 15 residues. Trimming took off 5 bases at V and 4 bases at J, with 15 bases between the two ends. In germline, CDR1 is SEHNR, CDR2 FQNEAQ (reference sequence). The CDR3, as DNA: TGTGCCAGCAGCGCTCGCGACCCCTCTTACAATGAGCAGTTCTTC. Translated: CASSARDPSYNEQFF.

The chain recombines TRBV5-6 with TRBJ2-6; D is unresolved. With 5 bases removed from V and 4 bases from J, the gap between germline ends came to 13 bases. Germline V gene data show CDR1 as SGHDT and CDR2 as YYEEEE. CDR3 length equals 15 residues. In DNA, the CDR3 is TGTGCCAGCAGAAGATCAGGTGTCGGGGCCAACGTCCTGACTTTC. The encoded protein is CASRRSGVGANVLTF.

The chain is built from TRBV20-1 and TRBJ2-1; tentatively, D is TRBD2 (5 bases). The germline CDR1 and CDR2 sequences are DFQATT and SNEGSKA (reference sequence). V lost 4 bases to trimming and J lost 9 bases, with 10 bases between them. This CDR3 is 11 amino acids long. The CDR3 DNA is TGCAGTGCTAAAAGGGAGATTGAGCAGTTCTTC. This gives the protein CSAKREIEQFF.